The 2 T cell receptor beta chains reported below all come from one sample, sequenced in a study of OX40 agonist ivuxolimab in advanced cancers. Data came from immunoSEQ multiplex PCR; TCRdb stores just in-frame clones and leaves some out. The sample lists 25,000 to 35,000 clones; roughly 80% were seen once. Sequences were derived from CD4+ or CD8+ T cells sorted from blood, sampled in a trial of the OX40 agonist ivuxolimab. All receptors come from an adult with an advanced solid tumor such as melanoma, head and neck, liver or kidney cancer.

This clone turned up a few times. CDR3: CASSTTLGLADNEQFF. Here the CDR3 DNA reads TGTGCCAGCAGCACCACGCTGGGACTAGCGGACAATGAGCAGTTCTTC. The J gene is TRBJ2-1, the V gene TRBV7-8; 11 bases fit TRBD2. V dropped 5 bases and J dropped 5; count of bases not matched to a gene: 8. CDR1 is SGHVS and CDR2 is FQNEAQ in the germline V gene. The CDR3 has 16 amino acids.

The chain has TRBV7-9 and TRBJ2-3; no definite D call. CDR3 length equals 13 residues. In germline, CDR1 is SEHNR, CDR2 FQNEAQ (reference sequence). Trimming stripped 5 bases from V and 2 bases from J, with 8 bases between. The CDR3 sequence is CASSGGDTDTQYF. Written as DNA, the CDR3 is TGTGCCAGCAGCGGCGGCGACACAGATACGCAGTATTTT.